The rows below give T cell receptor beta chains drawn from one sample of a study of OX40 agonist ivuxolimab in advanced cancers. Method: immunoSEQ multiplex PCR; TCRdb's copy keeps in-frame clones and lacks some. Among tens of thousands of clones listed, 88% were seen once. The sequencing here drew on CD4+ or CD8+ T cells sorted from blood, taken in a trial of the OX40 agonist ivuxolimab. The receptors were gathered from an adult with an advanced solid tumor such as melanoma, head and neck, liver or kidney cancer. Each CDR3 is given with its conserved first and last residue. Fields, in order: clone size, D gene, V gene, J gene, CDR3 protein, CDR3 DNA. D genes are given only for firm matches. Expanded clones get a size class; other rows say once, few or many, or leave the size out.

clone size: .
D gene: .
V gene: TRBV27
J gene: TRBJ1-4
CDR3 protein: CASSQQLATNEKLFF
CDR3 DNA: TGTGCCAGTAGCCAACAACTGGCAACTAATGAAAAACTGTTTTTT

clone size: few
D gene: .
V gene: TRBV7-8
J gene: TRBJ2-7
CDR3 protein: CASSSGTPYEQYF
CDR3 DNA: TGTGCCAGCAGCTCCGGGACACCCTACGAGCAGTACTTC

clone size: .
D gene: TRBD1
V gene: TRBV6-5
J gene: TRBJ2-1
CDR3 protein: CASSYSTGDYNEQFF
CDR3 DNA: TGTGCCAGCAGTTACTCCACAGGGGACTACAATGAGCAGTTCTTC

clone size: few
D gene: TRBD1
V gene: TRBV28
J gene: TRBJ2-1
CDR3 protein: CASSPDRFGEQFF
CDR3 DNA: TGTGCCAGCAGTCCGGACAGGTTCGGTGAGCAGTTCTTC

clone size: .
D gene: .
V gene: TRBV2
J gene: TRBJ1-5
CDR3 protein: CASIGVGPLGDQPQHF
CDR3 DNA: TGTGCCAGCATCGGGGTAGGGCCGCTGGGGGATCAGCCCCAGCATTTT

clone size: .
D gene: .
V gene: TRBV6-5
J gene: TRBJ2-7
CDR3 protein: CASSYSALALGYEQYF
CDR3 DNA: TGTGCCAGCAGTTACTCGGCACTAGCTCTCGGCTACGAGCAGTACTTC

clone size: .
D gene: TRBD2
V gene: TRBV6-5
J gene: TRBJ2-4
CDR3 protein: CASSPREGAKNIQYF
CDR3 DNA: TGTGCCAGCAGTCCGCGGGAGGGGGCCAAAAACATTCAGTACTTC

clone size: .
D gene: .
V gene: TRBV7-6
J gene: TRBJ2-2
CDR3 protein: CASSLSAPQGPGELFF
CDR3 DNA: TGTGCCAGCAGCCTAAGTGCCCCTCAAGGACCCGGGGAGCTGTTTTTT

clone size: .
D gene: .
V gene: TRBV5-6
J gene: TRBJ2-7
CDR3 protein: CASSLARDGAYEQYF
CDR3 DNA: TGTGCCAGCAGCTTAGCTCGGGACGGAGCCTACGAGCAGTACTTC

clone size: few
D gene: TRBD2
V gene: TRBV4-1
J gene: TRBJ2-1
CDR3 protein: CASSARTFLAGGPHNEQFF
CDR3 DNA: TGCGCCAGCAGCGCCCGAACCTTCCTAGCGGGAGGCCCCCACAATGAGCAGTTCTTC

clone size: .
D gene: .
V gene: TRBV19
J gene: TRBJ1-1
CDR3 protein: CASSTALNTEAFF
CDR3 DNA: TGTGCCAGTAGTACCGCGCTGAACACTGAAGCTTTCTTT

clone size: .
D gene: .
V gene: TRBV11-2
J gene: TRBJ1-6
CDR3 protein: CASSSRSPLHF
CDR3 DNA: TGTGCCAGCAGCTCCCGTTCACCCCTCCACTTT

clone size: once
D gene: TRBD2
V gene: TRBV7-6
J gene: TRBJ2-1
CDR3 protein: CASSRTSGRGNEQFF
CDR3 DNA: TGTGCCAGCAGCAGGACTAGCGGGAGAGGCAATGAGCAGTTCTTC

clone size: .
D gene: .
V gene: TRBV9
J gene: TRBJ2-7
CDR3 protein: CASSVEGGTYEQYF
CDR3 DNA: TGTGCCAGCAGCGTAGAAGGGGGGACCTACGAGCAGTACTTC

clone size: .
D gene: .
V gene: TRBV27
J gene: TRBJ1-4
CDR3 protein: CASSNPWATNEKLFF
CDR3 DNA: TGTGCCAGCAGCAATCCGTGGGCAACTAATGAAAAACTGTTTTTT

clone size: .
D gene: TRBD2
V gene: TRBV19
J gene: TRBJ2-3
CDR3 protein: CASTTSGSASTDTQYF
CDR3 DNA: TGTGCCAGTACGACTAGCGGGAGCGCTAGCACAGATACGCAGTATTTT

clone size: once
D gene: .
V gene: TRBV10-3
J gene: TRBJ2-5
CDR3 protein: CAISELAEYQETQYF
CDR3 DNA: TGTGCCATCAGTGAACTAGCCGAGTACCAAGAGACCCAGTACTTC

clone size: medium-sized
D gene: .
V gene: TRBV19
J gene: TRBJ1-1
CDR3 protein: CASSMETFIRDTEAFF
CDR3 DNA: TGTGCCAGTAGTATGGAAACCTTCATTAGGGACACTGAAGCTTTCTTT

clone size: once
D gene: .
V gene: TRBV10-3
J gene: TRBJ1-1
CDR3 protein: CAISESEYMNTEAFF
CDR3 DNA: TGTGCCATCAGTGAGTCGGAATACATGAACACTGAAGCTTTCTTT

clone size: .
D gene: .
V gene: TRBV27
J gene: TRBJ2-1
CDR3 protein: CASSLPGVYEQFF
CDR3 DNA: TGTGCCAGCAGCCTCCCGGGGGTATATGAGCAGTTCTTC

clone size: .
D gene: TRBD1
V gene: TRBV5-1
J gene: TRBJ2-5
CDR3 protein: CASSPRTGGPQETQYF
CDR3 DNA: TGCGCCAGCAGTCCAAGGACAGGGGGCCCCCAAGAGACCCAGTACTTC

clone size: few
D gene: TRBD1
V gene: TRBV19
J gene: TRBJ1-1
CDR3 protein: CASSPWGQGWTEAFF
CDR3 DNA: TGTGCCAGTAGTCCCTGGGGACAGGGGTGGACTGAAGCTTTCTTT

clone size: .
D gene: .
V gene: TRBV28
J gene: TRBJ2-7
CDR3 protein: CASRSPHLQGRDEQYF
CDR3 DNA: TGTGCCAGCAGATCACCTCATCTACAGGGGAGGGACGAGCAGTACTTC

clone size: .
D gene: .
V gene: TRBV5-1
J gene: TRBJ2-7
CDR3 protein: CASSYAGPSYEQYF
CDR3 DNA: TGCGCCAGCAGCTATGCCGGGCCCTCCTACGAGCAGTACTTC

clone size: .
D gene: TRBD2
V gene: TRBV15
J gene: TRBJ2-2
CDR3 protein: CATSSSRLAGNTGELFF
CDR3 DNA: TGTGCCACCAGCAGTTCTAGACTAGCGGGGAACACCGGGGAGCTGTTTTTT

clone size: .
D gene: .
V gene: TRBV7-8
J gene: TRBJ2-1
CDR3 protein: CASSPPTGAYNEQFF
CDR3 DNA: TGTGCCAGCAGCCCCCCCACGGGGGCCTACAATGAGCAGTTCTTC

clone size: .
D gene: .
V gene: TRBV9
J gene: TRBJ2-7
CDR3 protein: CASSVSTWQLYEQYF
CDR3 DNA: TGTGCCAGCAGTGTAAGTACGTGGCAGCTCTACGAGCAGTACTTC

clone size: .
D gene: TRBD1
V gene: TRBV9
J gene: TRBJ2-7
CDR3 protein: CASSVQDRAHEQYF
CDR3 DNA: TGTGCCAGCAGCGTTCAGGACAGGGCCCACGAGCAGTACTTC

clone size: once
D gene: .
V gene: TRBV19
J gene: TRBJ2-3
CDR3 protein: CASSMAPVPTDTQYF
CDR3 DNA: TGTGCCAGTAGTATGGCCCCGGTACCGACAGATACGCAGTATTTT

clone size: .
D gene: TRBD1
V gene: TRBV2
J gene: TRBJ2-1
CDR3 protein: CASSEGGTGLYNEQFF
CDR3 DNA: TGTGCCAGCAGTGAAGGCGGGACAGGACTTTACAATGAGCAGTTCTTC

clone size: .
D gene: .
V gene: TRBV28
J gene: TRBJ2-2
CDR3 protein: CASSLVVKRGGELFF
CDR3 DNA: TGTGCCAGCAGTTTGGTAGTTAAAAGGGGCGGGGAGCTGTTTTTT

clone size: .
D gene: TRBD1
V gene: TRBV7-9
J gene: TRBJ2-4
CDR3 protein: CASSSGTGKNIQYF
CDR3 DNA: TGTGCCAGCAGCTCCGGGACAGGAAAAAACATTCAGTACTTC

clone size: medium-sized
D gene: .
V gene: TRBV4-1
J gene: TRBJ1-1
CDR3 protein: CASSQGRNTEAFF
CDR3 DNA: TGCGCCAGCAGCCAAGGTAGGAACACTGAAGCTTTCTTT

clone size: .
D gene: .
V gene: TRBV2
J gene: TRBJ2-7
CDR3 protein: CASSESVLRYEQYF
CDR3 DNA: TGTGCCAGCAGTGAATCGGTACTACGGTACGAGCAGTACTTC

clone size: .
D gene: .
V gene: TRBV25-1
J gene: TRBJ1-1
CDR3 protein: CASSEWASEAFF
CDR3 DNA: TGTGCCAGCAGTGAATGGGCGTCTGAAGCTTTCTTT

clone size: .
D gene: TRBD2
V gene: TRBV9
J gene: TRBJ2-1
CDR3 protein: CASSPTSGSYNEQFF
CDR3 DNA: TGTGCCAGCAGCCCGACTAGCGGGAGTTACAATGAGCAGTTCTTC

clone size: .
D gene: .
V gene: TRBV7-9
J gene: TRBJ1-1
CDR3 protein: CASSPKMNTEAFF
CDR3 DNA: TGTGCCAGCAGCCCGAAGATGAACACTGAAGCTTTCTTT

clone size: .
D gene: .
V gene: TRBV10-3
J gene: TRBJ2-7
CDR3 protein: CAISDGGMDASPYEQYF
CDR3 DNA: TGTGCCATCAGTGATGGGGGTATGGACGCCTCTCCCTACGAGCAGTACTTC

clone size: .
D gene: .
V gene: TRBV28
J gene: TRBJ2-2
CDR3 protein: CATDGYGELFF
CDR3 DNA: TGTGCCACCGACGGTTACGGGGAGCTGTTTTTT

clone size: .
D gene: .
V gene: TRBV7-9
J gene: TRBJ2-7
CDR3 protein: CASSQEKHDPYEQYF
CDR3 DNA: TGCGCCAGCAGCCAAGAAAAACACGACCCCTACGAGCAGTACTTC

clone size: .
D gene: TRBD1
V gene: TRBV7-9
J gene: TRBJ2-7
CDR3 protein: CASSRRTGFEQYF
CDR3 DNA: TGTGCCAGCAGCCGAAGGACAGGGTTCGAGCAGTACTTC

clone size: once
D gene: .
V gene: TRBV27
J gene: TRBJ2-7
CDR3 protein: CASSLGVGLSYEQYF
CDR3 DNA: TGTGCCAGCAGTTTAGGGGTAGGACTCTCCTACGAGCAGTACTTC

clone size: .
D gene: .
V gene: TRBV25-1
J gene: TRBJ2-1
CDR3 protein: CASGKISSYNEQFF
CDR3 DNA: TGTGCCAGCGGAAAAATTAGCTCCTACAATGAGCAGTTCTTC

clone size: .
D gene: .
V gene: TRBV4-1
J gene: TRBJ2-2
CDR3 protein: CASSQEAHTGELFF
CDR3 DNA: TGCGCCAGCAGCCAAGAAGCTCACACCGGGGAGCTGTTTTTT

clone size: .
D gene: .
V gene: TRBV7-8
J gene: TRBJ2-7
CDR3 protein: CASSLDMASNSPYEQYF
CDR3 DNA: TGTGCCAGCAGCTTAGATATGGCGTCCAACAGCCCCTACGAGCAGTACTTC

clone size: .
D gene: .
V gene: TRBV7-8
J gene: TRBJ2-2
CDR3 protein: CASSLGVSSTGELFF
CDR3 DNA: TGTGCCAGCAGCTTAGGGGTTTCGAGTACCGGGGAGCTGTTTTTT

clone size: .
D gene: .
V gene: TRBV5-6
J gene: TRBJ2-1
CDR3 protein: CASSPTLDRNNEQFF
CDR3 DNA: TGTGCCAGCAGCCCCACCCTCGACAGGAACAATGAGCAGTTCTTC

clone size: once
D gene: TRBD1
V gene: TRBV29-1
J gene: TRBJ2-7
CDR3 protein: CSVEDREDYEQYF
CDR3 DNA: TGCAGCGTGGAGGACAGGGAAGACTACGAGCAGTACTTC

clone size: .
D gene: .
V gene: TRBV11-1
J gene: TRBJ2-5
CDR3 protein: CASSAPGLDLQYF
CDR3 DNA: TGTGCCAGCAGCGCACCGGGACTGGATCTACAGTACTTC

clone size: .
D gene: .
V gene: TRBV13
J gene: TRBJ2-3
CDR3 protein: CASSRLLDTQYF
CDR3 DNA: TGTGCCAGCAGCCGGCTTTTAGATACGCAGTATTTT

clone size: .
D gene: .
V gene: TRBV15
J gene: TRBJ2-7
CDR3 protein: CATSRENRGGYEQYF
CDR3 DNA: TGTGCCACCAGCAGAGAAAACAGGGGAGGGTACGAGCAGTACTTC

clone size: .
D gene: TRBD2
V gene: TRBV4-2
J gene: TRBJ2-1
CDR3 protein: CASSQDLAGGNNEQFF
CDR3 DNA: TGTGCCAGCAGCCAAGACTTAGCGGGAGGGAACAATGAGCAGTTCTTC

clone size: few
D gene: TRBD2
V gene: TRBV29-1
J gene: TRBJ2-7
CDR3 protein: CSVEGTTSGRPYEQYF
CDR3 DNA: TGCAGCGTTGAAGGGACGACTAGCGGGAGGCCATACGAGCAGTACTTC